This T cell receptor beta chain was sequenced in a study of cytomegalovirus exposure and HLA in healthy donors. With 60 Vbeta and 13 Jbeta primers, the PCR was carried out. Repertoires were generated with immunoSEQ multiplex PCR, while TCRdb's copy carries only in-frame clones and drops some. The profile shows roughly 170,000 clones, over 60% of them singletons. Germline V gene lookup returns CDR1 SGHRS and CDR2 YFSETQ. This CDR3 comprises 14 residues. V was shortened by 4 bases and J by 0 bases, with 11 bases between the two germline ends. The sequence derives from a girl under 18 in good health and CMV-seronegative. Sequencing used PBMCs. V usage is TRBV5-1 and J usage is TRBJ2-7, with D perhaps TRBD1 (5 bases). The DNA for the CDR3 is TGCGCCAGCAGCACCTCCAGGGACTCCTACGAGCAGTACTTC. Translation gives CASSTSRDSYEQYF.